The source of this T cell receptor beta chain is a study of OX40 agonist ivuxolimab in advanced cancers. Note on this clone: The antigen is unknown.

Findings of the study overall: CD4+ and CD8+ blood T cells expanded clonally by week 6 at 0.1 to 3.0 mg/kg. Expanded clones were, on average, more numerous in CD8+ T cells than in CD4+.

Germline lookup yields CDR1 DFQATT and CDR2 SNEGSKA (reference sequence). This CDR3 contains 10 residues. The germline V and J ends were trimmed by 3 bases and 6 bases, with 6 bases remaining between them. TCRdb's copy holds only in-frame clones and misses some; the assay was immunoSEQ multiplex PCR. The data contain fewer than 90,000 clones, roughly 84% of them seen just once; the ten biggest clones take up 0.2% to 0.3%. This TCR was sampled from an adult with an advanced solid tumor such as melanoma, head and neck, liver or kidney cancer. J is TRBJ2-7 and V is TRBV20-1; D remains ambiguous. This specimen consisted of CD4+ or CD8+ T cells sorted from blood, obtained in a trial of the OX40 agonist ivuxolimab. The DNA for the CDR3 is TGCAGTGCTAGTATGCGCGAGCAGTACTTC. Translated: CSASMREQYF.